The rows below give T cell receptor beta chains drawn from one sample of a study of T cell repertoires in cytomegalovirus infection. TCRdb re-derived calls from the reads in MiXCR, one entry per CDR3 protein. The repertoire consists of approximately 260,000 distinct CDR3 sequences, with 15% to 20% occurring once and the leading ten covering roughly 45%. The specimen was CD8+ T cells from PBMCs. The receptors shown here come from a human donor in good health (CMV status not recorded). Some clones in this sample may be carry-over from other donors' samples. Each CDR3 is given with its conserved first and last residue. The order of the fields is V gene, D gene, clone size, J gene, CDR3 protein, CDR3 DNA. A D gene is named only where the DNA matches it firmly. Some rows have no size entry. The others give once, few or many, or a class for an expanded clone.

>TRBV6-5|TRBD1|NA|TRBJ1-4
CASSYEGAPNEKLFF
TGTGCCAGCAGTTACGAGGGGGCGCCTAATGAAAAACTGTTTTTT
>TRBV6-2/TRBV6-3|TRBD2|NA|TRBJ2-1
CASKGGDYQPHNEQFF
TGTGCCAGCAAGGGAGGGGACTACCAACCGCACAATGAGCAGTTCTTC
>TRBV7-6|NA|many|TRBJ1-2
CASSAGEGGYTF
TGTGCCAGCAGCGCAGGGGAGGGTGGCTACACCTTC
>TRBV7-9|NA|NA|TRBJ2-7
CASSAARGALYEQYF
TGTGCCAGCAGCGCCGCGAGGGGCGCCTTGTACGAGCAGTACTTC
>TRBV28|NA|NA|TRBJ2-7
CASSSLLAASYEQYF
TGTGCCAGCAGTAGTCTCCTGGCGGCCTCCTACGAGCAGTACTTC
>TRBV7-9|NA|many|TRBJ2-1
CASSPRQLNEQFF
TGTGCCAGCAGCCCCAGACAGTTAAATGAGCAGTTCTTC
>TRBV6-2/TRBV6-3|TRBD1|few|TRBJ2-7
CASSDGTGWNTYEQYF
TGTGCCAGCAGTGACGGGACAGGGTGGAATACCTACGAGCAGTACTTC
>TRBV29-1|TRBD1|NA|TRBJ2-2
CSVEGQGALTGELFF
TGCAGCGTTGAAGGACAGGGGGCTTTGACCGGGGAGCTGTTTTTT
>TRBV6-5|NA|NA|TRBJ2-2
CASSRLTGELFF
TGTGCCAGCAGTAGGTTGACCGGGGAGCTGTTTTTT
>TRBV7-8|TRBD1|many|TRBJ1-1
CASSTGQKNTEAFF
TGTGCCAGCAGCACGGGACAGAAGAACACTGAAGCTTTCTTT
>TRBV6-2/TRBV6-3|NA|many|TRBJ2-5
CASSPLLGDQETQYF
TGTGCCAGCAGTCCACTCCTGGGGGATCAAGAGACCCAGTACTTC
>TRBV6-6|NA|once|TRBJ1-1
CASSYSPQSRGYNTEAFF
TGTGCCAGCAGTTACTCGCCCCAAAGCAGGGGATACAACACTGAAGCTTTCTTT
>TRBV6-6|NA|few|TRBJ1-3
CASSYPKEGEAGNTIYF
TGTGCCAGCAGTTACCCAAAAGAGGGAGAGGCTGGAAACACCATATATTTT
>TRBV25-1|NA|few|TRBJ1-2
CASSEYSPVGGYTF
TGTGCCAGCAGTGAATACTCCCCCGTAGGGGGCTACACCTTC
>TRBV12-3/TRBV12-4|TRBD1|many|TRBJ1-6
CASTLTGVGSPLHF
TGTGCCAGCACACTTACAGGGGTCGGTTCACCCCTCCACTTT
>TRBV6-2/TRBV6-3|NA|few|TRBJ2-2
CASSWRTSTGELFF
TGTGCCAGCAGTTGGCGGACATCCACCGGGGAGCTGTTTTTT
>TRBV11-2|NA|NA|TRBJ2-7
CASSAIRGHEQYF
TGTGCCAGCAGCGCAATCAGGGGCCACGAGCAGTACTTC
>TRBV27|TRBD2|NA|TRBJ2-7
CASSLWSRGGGASEQYF
TGTGCCAGCAGTTTATGGTCTCGGGGCGGGGGGGCGAGCGAGCAGTACTTC
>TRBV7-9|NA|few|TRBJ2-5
CASTPTVTYQETQYF
TGTGCCAGCACCCCGACAGTCACGTACCAAGAGACCCAGTACTTC